This T cell receptor (beta chain) was observed in a study of cytomegalovirus exposure and HLA in healthy donors (dated by TCRdb to 2017 to 2019). About the study as a whole: An earlier analysis of approximately 600 of the donors reported approximately 290 Gb of sequence data and about 100 million unique TCR beta sequences from 150 million to 200 million T cells. An early release that covered approximately 600 HLA-typed donors contained approximately 290 gigabases of sequencing data and tens of millions of unique TCR sequences. The genetic ancestry cluster associated with self-reported Caucasian donors included around four fifths of the roughly 400 genotyped donors. The study was designed to test whether signatures of past pathogen exposure could be identified by cataloging public T cell receptors. Using immunosequencing, the study profiled T cell repertoires from fewer than 850 subjects and related those repertoires to cytomegalovirus serostatus. In addition to the first cohort of 666 subjects, a separate validation cohort of 100 to 150 different subjects was used. The study combined high-throughput TCR immunosequencing, statistical association of individual TCRs with disease status, and machine learning to predict cytomegalovirus infection status. A later analysis re-analyzed previously published TCR beta repertoires from 600 to 850 donors and added high-resolution HLA genotyping to study TCR occurrence patterns. The later analysis used no new phenotypic data to find candidate immune exposures, relying instead on TCR beta sequences and their occurrence across donors. In an earlier analysis of 500 to 650 of the donors, high-throughput TCR beta sequencing was used to judge whether each TCR beta V gene segment behaved as functional or pseudogenic. Donor age, sex, ethnicity and CMV serostatus were compiled alongside the repertoire data. Genome-wide SNP genotypes for about 65% of the 666 donors were used in a later genetic analysis, which treated that subset as a discovery cohort. Every discovery cohort repertoire had been produced on one sequencing platform. HLA typing covered class I and class II loci at four-digit resolution. The number of donors typed differed by locus, with about 620-630 for A, B, C, DRB1 and DQB1, approximately 500 for DQA1, 600 to 610 for DPA1, and approximately 470 for DPB1. Five DR-DQ haplotypes were treated as single units for association and clustering because of strong linkage in the cohort. Among some 400 genotyped donors of the cohort, an average of around 240,000 unique TCR beta nucleotide sequences were sequenced per donor, roughly a sixth of them non-productive. Here is what the overall study found, with its caveats: HLA typing was unavailable for some donors at each locus, so association tests used only the typed subset. The authors suggested that the approach could potentially be generalized to other disease states and immunological phenotypes. A cluster of highly shared sequence variants was judged likely to represent a technical artifact of the sequencing pipeline. V-gene and J-gene trimming of TCR beta chains was associated with a missense DCLRE1C variant in a later genetic analysis, and the association was replicated in an independent cohort. In both the original and validation cohorts, the classifier was reported to diagnose cytomegalovirus status with high specificity and sensitivity. The presence/absence analyses assumed that sequencing depth was roughly uniform across donors, and that assumption may not be true. The study gave a list of 150 to 200 TCR beta chains associated with cytomegalovirus. At a false discovery rate of 0.05, a later analysis linked 15,000 to 20,000 TCR beta sequences to specific HLA alleles. Across donors, most TCR sequences were observed very rarely, whereas some public TCRs were present in many individuals. Linkage disequilibrium might explain the correlated functional status among segregating V segments, but an unknown experimental factor could not be excluded. Immune exposure information for the cohort was limited to CMV serostatus. In a later analysis, most CMV-associated TCR beta chains were found to appear HLA-restricted, with HLA associations seemingly driven largely by CMV exposure. In a later genetic analysis, fewer N-insertions in productive TCRs were reported among donors in an Asian-associated ancestry cluster than the roughly 700-donor mean. Because counts were too low, seventeen rarely observed V segments, including chromosome 9 orphons, were left out of the earlier analysis of 587 of the donors. In vitro tests confirmed that a few of the cytomegalovirus-associated TCR beta chains recognize cytomegalovirus antigens. In a later analysis, HLA-associated TCR beta chains were found to be more clonally expanded and to have lower generation probabilities than equally common non-associated chains. According to a later analysis, parvovirus B19, influenza, CMV and Epstein-Barr virus appeared linked to several top co-occurrence clusters. When HLA alleles, especially DR and DQ, strongly co-occurred, TCR associations were difficult to assign to individual alleles. The cohort was sequenced for TCR beta chains only, and without alpha or paired-chain data the features that could be detected were limited. In an earlier analysis of several hundred of the donors, most TCR beta V segments were observed in productive rearrangements about 90% or about 30% of the time, broadly matching IMGT annotations. A further reported finding was that TCR beta sequences accurately predicted the HLA-A and HLA-B alleles for most subjects in the first cohort. A later analysis found that TCR association rates varied across HLA loci, with DRB1 alleles showing the most associated TCRs and HLA-C alleles the fewest.

About this clone: The target of this receptor is not known. No base qualities exist here, and no much larger clone lies one base off it.

Libraries came from the immunoSEQ multiplex PCR assay. The multiplex PCR relied on a mix of 60 forward primers for TCR Vbeta segments and 13 reverse primers for TCR Jbeta segments. The CDR3 region of rearranged TCR beta genes was amplified from genomic DNA by a multiplex PCR assay. The Illumina HiSeq System was used to sequence the amplified TCR beta libraries as 87-base-pair reads. Per the authors' processing: A later analysis tallied 75 million to 85 million unique TCR beta chains across the 610 or so repertoires, and about 12 million of those chains were shared by two or more donors. Raw reads were error-corrected and collapsed into unique sequences with a nearest-neighbor algorithm that merged closely related sequences to remove PCR and sequencing errors. V, D and J gene segments were assigned by aligning CDR3 sequences to IMGT reference sequences. For a sequence to be retained, a match of at least six nucleotides to both a V gene segment and a J gene segment was required. A rearrangement was called productive if the CDR3 had no stop codons and remained in frame with V and J, and every other rearrangement was called non-productive. CDR3 was defined according to IMGT convention as the region running from the second conserved V-encoded cysteine to the conserved J-encoded phenylalanine. The earlier analysis of 450 to 750 of the donors excluded any sequence lacking an unambiguous match to a single V gene segment. In an earlier analysis of a few hundred of the donors, a V segment was called functional when productive rearrangements were above 56.7%, and segregating when the standard deviation between donors exceeded 5%. A statistical classification framework was developed to diagnose cytomegalovirus status using the catalog of TCR beta chain sequences. A later analysis assigned V and J genes by comparing TCR nucleotide sequences with IMGT/GENE-DB human TR gene sequences. A later analysis assigned CDR3 sequences and most-parsimonious VDJ recombination scenarios with the TCRdist pipeline. In a later analysis, every TCR beta chain was defined by the combination of its CDR3 amino acid sequence and its V-gene family, and reads without a unique V-gene family were dropped. To address suspected cross-contamination and a sequencing artifact, a later analysis removed some 620 highly shared, low-generation-probability nucleotide sequences. In a later analysis, a clonal expansion index was calculated for each public chain from normalized within-repertoire ranks of inferred template counts. Generation probabilities in a later analysis came from a VDJ recombination model fitted to out-of-frame rearrangements, and those results were checked against IGoR. In a later analysis, hypergeometric tests were used to score TCR-TCR, TCR-HLA and TCR-CMV co-occurrence, with a repertoire-size bias correction applied to TCR pairs. False discovery rates were estimated in a later analysis by permuting HLA or CMV assignments 20 times. In a later analysis, co-occurring TCRs were grouped with DBSCAN, and TCRdist sequence similarity was added when clustering was performed within HLA-allele-positive subsets. Co-occurrence clustering excluded repertoires with fewer than 30,000 or more than 120,000 public chains, plus five with anomalous nucleotide sharing. In its TCRdb copy, this immuneACCESS table keeps in-frame sequences only and misses some clones. Where compared with another copy, unresolved V genes explain less than half of these, and the others have no known cause. For V, J and clone size, that table is used; D and trimming come from the DNA. This sample gives 85,000 to 130,000 clones in total; roughly 82% of them show up just once. The ten largest clonotypes hold under 2% of the sample.

In total, over 600 healthy bone marrow donors made up the cohort. At the time of sampling, every cohort member was nominally healthy, though immune exposures that went unrecorded were likely present. The donor tested CMV seronegative and was one of the 352 seronegative cohort members. Every donor gave a peripheral blood sample, and the peripheral blood mononuclear cells from that sample were used for TCR beta sequencing. The Qiagen DNeasy Blood Extraction Kit was used to extract genomic DNA from the blood cell samples. Sequenced sample: PBMCs. This TCR came from a man between 45 and 60 years old in good health and CMV-seronegative.

The DNA reads as follows: TGTGCCAGCAGTTTAAGAGAGGTGAGAATAGATACGCAGTATTTT. Protein translation: CASSLREVRIDTQYF. The chain is made from TRBV27 and TRBJ2-3; confidence is insufficient to name the D gene. CDR1 MNHEY and CDR2 SMNVEV are derived from the germline V gene (reference sequence). V and J are truncated by 2 bases and 5 bases respectively, leaving an intervening sequence of 14 bases. Spanning cysteine to phenylalanine, the CDR3 consists of 15 amino acids. The DNA shown is the 45-base CDR3, in frame from base 1.